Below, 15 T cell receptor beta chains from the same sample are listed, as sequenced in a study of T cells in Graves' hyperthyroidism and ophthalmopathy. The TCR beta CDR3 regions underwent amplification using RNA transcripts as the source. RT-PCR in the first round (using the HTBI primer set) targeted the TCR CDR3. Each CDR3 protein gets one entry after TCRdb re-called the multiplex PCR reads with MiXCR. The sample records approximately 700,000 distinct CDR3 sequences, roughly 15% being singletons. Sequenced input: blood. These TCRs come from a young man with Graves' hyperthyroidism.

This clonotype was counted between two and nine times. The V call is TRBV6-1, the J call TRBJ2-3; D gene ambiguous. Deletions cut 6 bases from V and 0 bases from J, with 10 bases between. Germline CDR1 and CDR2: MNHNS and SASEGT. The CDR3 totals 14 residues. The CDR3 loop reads CASREDTSTDTQYF. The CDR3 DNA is TGTGCCAGCAGAGAGGATACTAGCACAGATACGCAGTATTTT.

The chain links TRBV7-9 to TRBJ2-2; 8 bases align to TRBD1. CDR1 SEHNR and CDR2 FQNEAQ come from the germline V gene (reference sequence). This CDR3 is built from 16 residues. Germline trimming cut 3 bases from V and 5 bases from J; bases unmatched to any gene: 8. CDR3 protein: CASSFPRDRQTGELFF. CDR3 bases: TGTGCCAGCAGCTTTCCCCGGGACAGGCAAACCGGGGAGCTGTTTTTT.

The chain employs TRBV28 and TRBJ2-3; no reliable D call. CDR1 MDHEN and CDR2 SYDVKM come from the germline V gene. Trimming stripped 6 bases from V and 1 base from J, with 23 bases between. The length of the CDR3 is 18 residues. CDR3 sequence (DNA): TGTGCCAGCAGCCTTATCTCCCCTATCGTCACTGGCACAGATACGCAGTATTTT. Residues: CASSLISPIVTGTDTQYF. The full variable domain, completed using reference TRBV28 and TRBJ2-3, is DVKVTQSSRYLVKRTGEKVFLECVQDMDHENMFWYRQDPGLGLRLIYFSYDVKMKEKGDIPEGYSVSREKKERFSLILESASTNQTSMYLCASSLISPIVTGTDTQYFGPGTRLTVL.

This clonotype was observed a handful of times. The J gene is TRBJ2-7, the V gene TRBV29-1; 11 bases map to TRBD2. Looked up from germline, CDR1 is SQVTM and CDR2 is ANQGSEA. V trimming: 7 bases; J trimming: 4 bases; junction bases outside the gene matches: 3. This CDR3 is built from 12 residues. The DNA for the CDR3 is TGCAGCGGCTGGACTAGCGGGTACGAGCAGTACTTC. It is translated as CSGWTSGYEQYF.

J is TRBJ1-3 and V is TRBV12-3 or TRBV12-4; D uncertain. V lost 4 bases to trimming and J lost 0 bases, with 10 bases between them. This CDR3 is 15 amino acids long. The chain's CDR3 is CASSSPVLSGNTIYF. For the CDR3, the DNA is TGTGCCAGCAGTTCCCCCGTCCTCTCTGGAAACACCATATATTTT.

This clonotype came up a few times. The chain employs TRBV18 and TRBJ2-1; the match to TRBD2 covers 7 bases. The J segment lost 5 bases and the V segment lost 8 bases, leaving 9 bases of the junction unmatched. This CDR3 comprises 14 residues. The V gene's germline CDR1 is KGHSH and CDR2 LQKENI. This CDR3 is CASRRGSADNEQFF. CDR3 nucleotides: TGTGCCAGCCGGCGGGGGTCCGCCGACAATGAGCAGTTCTTC.

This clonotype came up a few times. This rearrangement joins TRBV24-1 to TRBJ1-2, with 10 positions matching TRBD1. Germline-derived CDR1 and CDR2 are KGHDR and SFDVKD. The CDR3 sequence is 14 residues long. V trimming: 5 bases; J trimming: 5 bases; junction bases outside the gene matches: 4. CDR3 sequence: CATSGDRGEYGYTF. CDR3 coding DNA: TGTGCCACCAGTGGGGACAGGGGCGAGTATGGCTACACCTTC.

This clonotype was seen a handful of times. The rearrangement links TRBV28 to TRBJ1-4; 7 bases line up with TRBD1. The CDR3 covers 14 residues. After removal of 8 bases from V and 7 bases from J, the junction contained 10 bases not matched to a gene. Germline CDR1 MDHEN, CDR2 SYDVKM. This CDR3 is CASDKRGLGEKLFF. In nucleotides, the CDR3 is TGTGCCAGCGATAAGAGGGGGCTTGGTGAAAAACTGTTTTTT.

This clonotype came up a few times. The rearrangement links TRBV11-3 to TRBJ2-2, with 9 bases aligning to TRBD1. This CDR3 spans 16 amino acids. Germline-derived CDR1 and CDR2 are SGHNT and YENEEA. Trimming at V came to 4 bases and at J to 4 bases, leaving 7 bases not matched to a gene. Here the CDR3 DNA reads TGTGCCAGCAGCTCAGGACAGGGGTTTCGCACCGGGGAGCTGTTTTTT. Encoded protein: CASSSGQGFRTGELFF.

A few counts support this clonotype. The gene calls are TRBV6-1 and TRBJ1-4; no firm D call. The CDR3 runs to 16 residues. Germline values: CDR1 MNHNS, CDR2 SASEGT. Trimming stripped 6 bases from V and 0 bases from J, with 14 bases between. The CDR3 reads CASRPRVHSTNEKLFF. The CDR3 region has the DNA TGTGCCAGCAGGCCGAGGGTGCACTCAACTAATGAAAAACTGTTTTTT.

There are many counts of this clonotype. The CDR3 here is CASRPRDRNQPQHF. The CDR3 DNA is TGTGCCAGCAGGCCACGGGACAGGAATCAGCCCCAGCATTTT. The chain joins TRBV6-1 to TRBJ1-5, with TRBD1 identical over 8 bases. The trim removed 6 bases at V and 4 bases at J, leaving 5 bases unmatched. The germline V gene has CDR1 MNHNS and CDR2 SASEGT. CDR3 length equals 14 residues.

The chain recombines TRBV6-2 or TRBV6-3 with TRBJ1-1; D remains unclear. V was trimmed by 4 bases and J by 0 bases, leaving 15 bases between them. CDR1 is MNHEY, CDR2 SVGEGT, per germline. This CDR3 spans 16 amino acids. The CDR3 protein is CASSSEEGRVNTEAFF. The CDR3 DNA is TGTGCCAGCAGTTCCGAGGAAGGACGGGTGAACACTGAAGCTTTCTTT.

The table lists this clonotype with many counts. The CDR3 DNA is TGCAGTGCTGGGACGGACATGAACACTGAAGCTTTCTTT. This translates into CSAGTDMNTEAFF. The chain links TRBV20-1 to TRBJ1-1, with D possibly TRBD1 on 5 matching bases. The CDR3 totals 13 residues. In germline, CDR1 is DFQATT, CDR2 SNEGSKA (reference sequence). Trimming cost V 5 bases and J 0 bases, with 10 bases left between them.

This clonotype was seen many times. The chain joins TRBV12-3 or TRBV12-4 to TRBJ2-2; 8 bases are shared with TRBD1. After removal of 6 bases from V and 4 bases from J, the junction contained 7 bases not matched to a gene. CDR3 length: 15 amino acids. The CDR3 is CASRPLTGVTGELFF. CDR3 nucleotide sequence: TGTGCCAGCAGACCACTGACAGGGGTCACCGGGGAGCTGTTTTTT.

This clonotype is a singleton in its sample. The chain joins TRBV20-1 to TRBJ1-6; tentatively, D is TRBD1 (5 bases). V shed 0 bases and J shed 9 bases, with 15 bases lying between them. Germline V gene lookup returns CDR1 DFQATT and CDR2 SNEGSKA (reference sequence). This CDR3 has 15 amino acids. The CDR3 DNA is TGCAGTGCTAGAGAATGGGGGACGGGCCTTTCACCCCTCCACTTT. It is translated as CSAREWGTGLSPLHF.